This TCR beta chain stems from a study of blood T cells in healthy people across ages. The second PCR ran roughly 6 to 12 cycles with a sample-barcoded 5' primer and J-beta primers. Tagging of each cDNA molecule was performed by a template-switch adaptor with 12 random nucleotides. TCRdb reprocessed the 5' RACE reads via MiXCR and lists one record per CDR3 protein. Among approximately 1.5 million distinct CDR3 sequences listed, roughly 32% were seen once. General observations from the study: Donors of long life had a larger count of naive CD4+ cells and greater diversity than aged donors. With naive T cell percentage, TCR beta diversity showed a strong correlation.

This clonotype was observed a few times. Its antigen is still unknown. V lost 4 bases and J 0 bases, leaving 10 bases between the germline ends. The CDR3 sequence is 16 residues long. Material for sequencing was blood. The chain employs TRBV12-3 or TRBV12-4 and TRBJ2-6, with D possibly matching TRBD1 (5 bases). The TCR was taken from a young woman in good health. The CDR3 DNA is TGTGCCAGCAGTTCTTTTGACAGCTCTGGGGCCAACGTCCTGACTTTC. This codes for CASSSFDSSGANVLTF.